The 22 T cell receptor beta chains presented below share a single source sample, sequenced in a study of beta chain features in type 1 diabetes. TCRB transcripts that were expressed got sequenced, as all of the isolated RNA had been reverse transcribed. The repertoire was sequenced with immunoSEQ multiplex PCR; TCRdb's copy has only in-frame clones and lacks some. The repertoire holds around 340,000 clones, with around 20% as singletons. Source material: naive CD4+ T cells from blood. These receptors were obtained from a woman younger than 30 in good health.

This clone was found a few times. CDR3 region: CASRRSLSNTQYF. Written as DNA, the CDR3 is TGTGCCAGCAGGCGGTCCCTTTCAAATACGCAGTATTTT. J is TRBJ2-3 and V is TRBV7-8; D unclear. Per germline, CDR1 SGHVS and CDR2 FQNEAQ. The CDR3 extends over 13 amino acids. V was trimmed by 6 bases and J by 7 bases, leaving 14 bases between them. Based on the CDR3 plus reference TRBV7-8 and TRBJ2-3, the full variable domain is GAGVSQSPRYKVAKRGQDVALRCDPISGHVSLFWYQQALGQGPEFLTYFQNEAQLDKSGLPSDRFFAERPEGSVSTLKIQRTQQEDSAVYLCASRRSLSNTQYFGPGTRLTVL.

This clone has more than one count but fewer than ten. The chain uses TRBV30 and TRBJ1-1, with 10 bases that match TRBD1. Germline V gives CDR1 GTSNPN, CDR2 SVGIG (reference sequence). The CDR3 totals 13 residues. V gave up 4 bases and J gave up 14 bases; unmatched junction bases: 13. The CDR3 spells CAWNGQGGMIEFF. The CDR3 region has the DNA TGTGCCTGGAACGGACAGGGGGGGATGATCGAATTCTTT.

About this clone itself: Other DNA sequences in the sample encode the same CDR3. The rearrangement joins TRBV5-1 to TRBJ1-2; D might be TRBD1 (5 bases). CDR1 is SGHRS and CDR2 is YFSETQ in the germline V gene. V dropped 4 bases and J dropped 1 base, with 8 bases sitting between them. The CDR3 sequence is 13 residues long. The CDR3 loop reads CASSPGGNYGYTF. CDR3 bases: TGCGCCAGCAGCCCCGGGGGTAACTATGGCTACACCTTC.

The gene calls are TRBV6-5 and TRBJ2-6, with D unclear. The CDR3 has 15 amino acids. Germline CDR1 is MNHEY and CDR2 is SVGAGI. Deletions cut 2 bases from V and 0 bases from J, with 5 bases between. CDR3 coding DNA: TGTGCCAGCAGTTACGGAGTCTCTGGGGCCAACGTCCTGACTTTC. Residues: CASSYGVSGANVLTF.

The chain couples TRBV27 to TRBJ2-7; weak D call: TRBD1 (5 bases). The CDR3 spans 13 residues. Germline CDR1 is MNHEY and CDR2 is SMNVEV (reference sequence). Trimming stripped 5 bases from V and 3 bases from J, with 11 bases between. The CDR3 sequence: CASSSADSYEQYF. As DNA, the CDR3 is TGTGCCAGCAGTAGCGCTGACAGCTACGAGCAGTACTTC.

The chain uses TRBV7-9 and TRBJ2-7; D gene ambiguous. Germline CDR1 reads SEHNR; CDR2 reads FQNEAQ (reference sequence). This CDR3 spans 11 amino acids. Trimming stripped 7 bases from V and 7 bases from J, with 11 bases between. CDR3 in DNA: TGTGCCAGCACTCAAGGAGAGGAGCAGTACTTC. This gives the protein CASTQGEEQYF. The complete variable domain, with remaining parts taken from reference TRBV7-9 and TRBJ2-7, reads DTGVSQNPRHKITKRGQNVTFRCDPISEHNRLYWYRQTLGQGPEFLTYFQNEAQLEKSRLLSDRFSAERPKGSFSTLEIQRTEQGDSAMYLCASTQGEEQYFGPGTRLTVT.

The table lists this clone with a few counts. The J gene is TRBJ1-6, the V gene TRBV7-9; 7 positions agree with TRBD1. Germline lookup yields CDR1 SEHNR and CDR2 FQNEAQ (reference sequence). With 8 bases clipped from V and 10 bases from J, the junction kept 5 bases outside the gene matches. CDR3 length: 12 residues. The CDR3 sequence is CASGQDGSPLHF. CDR3 sequence (DNA): TGTGCCAGCGGACAGGATGGGTCACCCCTCCACTTT.

The chain employs TRBV30 and TRBJ1-1, with D hard to call. In germline, CDR1 is GTSNPN, CDR2 SVGIG (reference sequence). Between the trimmed V and J ends, which lost 3 bases and 4 bases, there was a span of 12 bases. This CDR3 is built from 13 residues. CDR3: CAWSPRSPTEAFF. Written as DNA, the CDR3 is TGTGCCTGGAGCCCGCGGAGCCCCACTGAAGCTTTCTTT.

CDR3: CASSFNRVSGYTF. As DNA, the CDR3 is TGTGCCAGCAGTTTTAATCGGGTGAGCGGCTACACCTTC. The chain joins TRBV27 to TRBJ1-2; D call uncertain. This CDR3 comprises 13 residues. V lost 3 bases and J lost 8, with 13 bases in between. CDR1 MNHEY and CDR2 SMNVEV come from the germline V gene (reference sequence).

The chain combines TRBV5-4 with TRBJ2-6, with a weak D call TRBD1 (5 bases). CDR3 size: 15 residues. The germline V gene encodes CDR1 SGHNT and CDR2 YYREEE (reference sequence). The CDR3 protein is CAVGKGAPGANVLTF. The CDR3 region has the DNA TGTGCAGTCGGAAAAGGGGCACCTGGGGCCAACGTCCTGACTTTC. The full variable domain, its missing parts supplied by reference TRBV5-4 and TRBJ2-6, is ETGVTQSPTHLIKTRGQQVTLRCSSQSGHNTVSWYQQALGQGPQFIFQYYREEENGRGNFPPRFSGLQFPNYSSELNVNALELDDSALYLCAVGKGAPGANVLTFGAGSRLTVL.

In its sample, this clone was seen a few times. V is TRBV7-2 and J is TRBJ2-5, with TRBD1 as a possible D gene (5 bases). V was trimmed by 6 bases and J by 1 base, leaving 12 bases between them. The CDR3 is made up of 14 amino acids. The germline V gene encodes CDR1 SGHTA and CDR2 FQGNSA. The CDR3 DNA sequence: TGTGCCAGCAGTTACCAGGGTTCCCAAGAGACCCAGTACTTC. It yields the protein CASSYQGSQETQYF.

The chain joins TRBV29-1 to TRBJ2-7; 12 nucleotides align to TRBD2. In germline, CDR1 is SQVTM, CDR2 ANQGSEA. The CDR3 runs to 14 residues. V trimming: 8 bases; J trimming: 5 bases; junction bases outside the gene matches: 10. Here the CDR3 reads CSIETSGSPNEQYF. DNA of the CDR3: TGCAGCATCGAGACTAGCGGGAGCCCAAACGAGCAGTACTTC.

With regard to this clone: The same CDR3 can be traced to other DNA sequences in this sample. The genes are TRBV30 and TRBJ1-5, with 7 positions matching TRBD1. V lost 1 base to trimming and J lost 5 bases; unmatched junction nucleotides: 2. CDR3 size: 13 residues. Germline assignment: CDR1 GTSNPN and CDR2 SVGIG (reference sequence). DNA for the CDR3: TGTGCCTGGAGTGCAGGGGGAGATCAGCCCCAGCATTTT. Its protein is CAWSAGGDQPQHF.

This rearrangement joins TRBV9 to TRBJ1-1; the D is unclear. CDR3 length: 14 amino acids. Trimming removed 4 bases from V and 1 base from J, with 11 bases in between. Germline CDR1 SGDLS, CDR2 YYNGEE. The CDR3 is CASSHEVGNTEAFF. The CDR3 DNA reads TGTGCCAGCAGCCACGAGGTGGGGAACACTGAAGCTTTCTTT.

This clone came up a few times. The chain links TRBV2 to TRBJ2-2; 11 bases are shared with TRBD2. V dropped 4 bases and J dropped 5; count of bases not matched to a gene: 3. Germline V gene lookup returns CDR1 SNHLY and CDR2 FYNNEI. The CDR3 length is 15 residues. The CDR3 DNA reads TGTGCCAGCAGTGTGGTAGCGGGAGGGACCGGGGAGCTGTTTTTT. It yields the protein CASSVVAGGTGELFF.

The chain combines TRBV25-1 with TRBJ2-1; 7 bases match TRBD2. V lost 6 bases and J lost 1; bases outside the gene matches: 6. This CDR3 spans 15 amino acids. CDR1 and CDR2 (germline): MGHDK, SYGVNS. CDR3 nucleotides: TGTGCCAGCAGGGAAGCCGGGGGGTCCTACAATGAGCAGTTCTTC. This gives the protein CASREAGGSYNEQFF.

This clone has a handful of counts. The V gene is TRBV6-6, the J gene TRBJ2-3; maybe TRBD1 (5 bases). The germline CDR1 and CDR2 sequences are MNHNY and SVGAGI (reference sequence). The CDR3 has 15 amino acids. V was cut by 6 bases and J by 3 bases, with 16 bases left in between. DNA of the CDR3: TGTGCCAGCAGCCCCGATAGGGGAAGTACAGATACGCAGTATTTT. Protein sequence: CASSPDRGSTDTQYF.

In this sample, this clone turned up a few times. The rearrangement uses TRBV18 and TRBJ1-2; 11 nucleotides match TRBD1. The V segment lost 3 bases and the J segment 2 bases; nucleotides outside the gene matches: 2. The CDR3 runs to 15 residues. The germline V gene encodes CDR1 KGHSH and CDR2 LQKENI. The CDR3 protein is CASSPGQGANYGYTF. The CDR3 nucleotides read TGTGCCAGCTCACCCGGACAGGGGGCGAACTATGGCTACACCTTC.

This clone was recorded only once. The CDR3 DNA follows: TGCGCCAGCTTAACTAGCGGGGGGTCAACAGATACGCAGTATTTT. Translated, it gives CASLTSGGSTDTQYF. This chain links TRBV5-1 with TRBJ2-3, with TRBD2 identical over 12 bases. J was trimmed by 3 bases and V by 7 bases; bases with no gene match: 6. Germline CDR1 SGHRS, CDR2 YFSETQ. The CDR3 spans 15 residues.

This clone was found a few times. CDR3 DNA: TGCGCCAGCAGCCAGGGCACTAGCGGGGCGTACAATGAGCAGTTCTTC. Protein: CASSQGTSGAYNEQFF. J is TRBJ2-1 and V is TRBV4-3; 10 positions agree with TRBD2. V dropped 3 bases and J dropped 4; count of bases not matched to a gene: 6. The CDR3 has 16 amino acids. Germline V gene lookup returns CDR1 LGHNA and CDR2 YSLEER.

This clone was detected only a few times. V usage is TRBV7-2 and J usage is TRBJ2-3; no firm D call. Trimming stripped 4 bases from V and 3 bases from J, with 8 bases between. CDR1 SGHTA and CDR2 FQGNSA come from the germline V gene. The CDR3 is made up of 13 amino acids. This CDR3 reads CASSSPQTDTQYF. Written as DNA, the CDR3 is TGTGCCAGCAGCTCCCCGCAGACAGATACGCAGTATTTT.

This clone has more than one count but fewer than ten. The rearrangement uses TRBV4-1 and TRBJ2-3; no clear D gene. V was shortened by 3 bases and J by 3 bases, with 10 bases between the two germline ends. The CDR3 totals 14 residues. Germline V gene lookup returns CDR1 MGHRA and CDR2 YSYEKL. The CDR3 DNA is TGCGCCAGCAGCCACCTGCCTATAACAGATACGCAGTATTTT. As protein: CASSHLPITDTQYF.